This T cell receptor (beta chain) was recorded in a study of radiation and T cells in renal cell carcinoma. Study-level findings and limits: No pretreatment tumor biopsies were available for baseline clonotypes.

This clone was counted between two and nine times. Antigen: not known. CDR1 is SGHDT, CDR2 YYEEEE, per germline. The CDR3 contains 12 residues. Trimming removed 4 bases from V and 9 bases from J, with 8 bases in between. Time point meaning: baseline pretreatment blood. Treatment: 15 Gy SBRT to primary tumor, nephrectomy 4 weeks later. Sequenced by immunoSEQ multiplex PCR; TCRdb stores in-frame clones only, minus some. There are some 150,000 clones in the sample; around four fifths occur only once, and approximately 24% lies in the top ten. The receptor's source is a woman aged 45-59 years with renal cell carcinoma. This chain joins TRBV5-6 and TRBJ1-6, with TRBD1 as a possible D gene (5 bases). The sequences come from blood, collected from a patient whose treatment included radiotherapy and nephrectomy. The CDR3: CASSPGPSPLHF. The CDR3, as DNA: TGTGCCAGCAGCCCGGGACCTTCACCCCTCCACTTT.